This entry features one T cell receptor beta chain sequence. Antigen: not known. The sample comes from a study of CXCR3-negative and CXCR3-positive naive CD8 T cells. Study in general: Per library, roughly 1.6 +/- 0.3 million reads; approximately 150 million TRB reads overall. Study outcomes and limitations: The study found more hydrophobic TRB CDR3s in CXCR3-positive naive cells than in CXCR3-negative naive cells.

All TRB cDNA libraries came from 5' RACE performed with UMI labels. TCRdb derives one entry per CDR3 protein from the 5' RACE reads, leaving out DNA. This sample's table has 150,000 or so distinct CDR3 sequences. From germline, CDR1 is SGHDN and CDR2 FVKESK. The CDR3 totals 14 residues. The sequence was obtained from a human donor in good health. Some clones in this sample may be carry-over from other donors' samples. V gene TRBV14 combines with J gene TRBJ1-2; the TRBD1 assignment by TCRdb is unverifiable without DNA. The sequenced sample was naive CXCR3- CD8+ T cells from blood. The subset was: CD45RO-CCR7+CD27+CD95- naive CD8+ T cells lacking CXCR3 (TNR3-). CDR3 sequence: CASSYGQAVDGYTF.